The next 20 T cell receptor beta chains were all read from a single sample in a study of Graves' ophthalmopathy and Graves' hyperthyroidism. RNA transcripts served as template for amplifying TCR beta CDR3 sequences. HTBI primers served in a first-round RT-PCR, which a second-round multiplex PCR followed. In TCRdb, the multiplex PCR reads were re-called with MiXCR into one record per CDR3 protein. The table records 350,000 to 400,000 distinct CDR3 sequences, about 18% of them present only once. Sequencing was carried out using peripheral blood. The receptor source for this set is a woman between 18 and 30 years old with Graves' ophthalmopathy.

This clonotype was counted many times. V usage is TRBV7-2 and J usage is TRBJ2-2; 9 bases fit TRBD1. The CDR3 totals 17 residues. Per germline, CDR1 SGHTA and CDR2 FQGNSA. The trim removed 0 bases at V and 7 bases at J, leaving 9 bases unmatched. CDR3 bases: TGTGCCAGCAGCTTAGCCCCGGGACAGGGTTTTGACGGGGAGCTGTTTTTT. Its protein is CASSLAPGQGFDGELFF.

This clonotype was recorded at least ten times. V is TRBV6-5 and J is TRBJ1-4, with a possible D match to TRBD1 (5 bases). The CDR3 is 16 amino acids. V lost 4 bases to trimming and J lost 2 bases, with 14 bases between them. Germline loops: CDR1 MNHEY, CDR2 SVGAGI. The DNA for the CDR3 is TGTGCCAGCAGTTCCATCCGACAGATTACTAATGAAAAACTGTTTTTT. It is translated as CASSSIRQITNEKLFF.

This clonotype was seen ten or more times. The chain links TRBV6-1 to TRBJ1-1, with D unresolved. This CDR3 is built from 13 residues. V lost 3 bases, J lost 1 base, and 6 bases lay in between. CDR1 is MNHNS and CDR2 is SASEGT in the germline V gene. CDR3 bases: TGTGCCAGCAGTGATAGAAAGAACACTGAAGCTTTCTTT. It encodes CASSDRKNTEAFF.

This clonotype was picked up many times. J is TRBJ2-2 and V is TRBV10-3, with D perhaps assigned TRBD1 or TRBD2 (5 bases each). Trimming pared 2 bases from V and 4 bases from J, leaving 11 bases between. The CDR3 sequence is 15 residues long. CDR1 is ENHRY, CDR2 SYGVKD, per germline. This CDR3 reads CAISEGGRVTGELFF. The CDR3 nucleotides read TGTGCCATCAGTGAGGGGGGTCGGGTCACCGGGGAGCTGTTTTTT.

In this sample, this clonotype turned up many times. V is TRBV5-6 and J is TRBJ2-5; 12 bases fit TRBD2. V gave up 5 bases and J gave up 3 bases; unmatched junction bases: 5. The CDR3 length is 15 residues. Germline CDR1 reads SGHDT; CDR2 reads YYEEEE. The CDR3 reads CASSYGLAGKETQYF. The CDR3 nucleotides read TGTGCCAGCAGTTATGGACTAGCGGGGAAAGAGACCCAGTACTTC.

The table lists this clonotype with many counts. The rearrangement links TRBV6-5 to TRBJ1-3; D perhaps matches TRBD1 (5 bases). Germline lookup yields CDR1 MNHEY and CDR2 SVGAGI. The length of the CDR3 is 15 residues. With 2 bases removed from V and 1 base from J, the gap between germline ends came to 9 bases. CDR3 protein: CASSYGGGSGNTIYF. The CDR3 DNA reads TGTGCCAGCAGTTACGGGGGGGGATCTGGAAACACCATATATTTT.

Ten or more counts support this clonotype. The genes are TRBV6-2 or TRBV6-3 and TRBJ1-6, with D maybe TRBD1 (5 bases). V was clipped by 6 bases and J by 5 bases, with 11 bases between them. The CDR3 contains 14 residues. CDR1 MNHEY and CDR2 SVGEGT come from the germline V gene. The chain's CDR3 is CASSPWGNNSPLHF. Written as DNA, the CDR3 is TGTGCCAGCAGCCCTTGGGGCAATAATTCACCCCTCCACTTT.

This chain connects TRBV7-2 to TRBJ1-5, with D uncertain. This CDR3 spans 15 amino acids. Trimming took 2 bases from V and 1 from J, leaving 9 bases between them. CDR1 and CDR2 from the germline V gene are SGHTA and FQGNSA. The CDR3 sequence: CASSLMRGSNQPQHF. The CDR3 DNA reads as TGTGCCAGCAGCTTAATGCGGGGAAGCAATCAGCCCCAGCATTTT.

This clonotype was found many times. The chain carries TRBV7-2 and TRBJ1-6, with D hard to call. Trimming removed 0 bases from V and 6 bases from J, with 12 bases in between. The germline CDR1 and CDR2 sequences are SGHTA and FQGNSA. The CDR3 totals 16 residues. CDR3 region: CASSLAGVRSNSPLHF. In DNA form, the CDR3 reads TGTGCCAGCAGCTTAGCTGGGGTCAGGTCTAATTCACCCCTCCACTTT.

In this sample, this clonotype turned up many times. The rearrangement joins TRBV11-2 to TRBJ2-7, with 7 bases that match TRBD1. CDR3 length: 14 residues. CDR1 and CDR2 (germline): SGHAT, FQNNGV. V gave up 6 bases and J gave up 1 base; unmatched junction bases: 6. The CDR3 coding sequence is TGTGCCAGCAGTTTGGGGGACAGTTCCTACGAGCAGTACTTC. It specifies CASSLGDSSYEQYF.

The table lists this clonotype with many counts. The chain's CDR3 is CASSEEVTGELFF. The DNA of the CDR3 is TGTGCCAGCAGTGAGGAGGTAACCGGGGAGCTGTTTTTT. The chain recombines TRBV2 with TRBJ2-2; perhaps TRBD2 as D (5 bases). CDR1 is SNHLY, CDR2 FYNNEI, per germline. This CDR3 contains 13 residues. The ends were cut back, 3 bases at V and 5 bases at J, with 7 bases in the middle. Full variable domain (rest looked up from reference TRBV2 and TRBJ2-2): EPEVTQTPSHQVTQMGQEVILRCVPISNHLYFYWYRQILGQKVEFLVSFYNNEISEKSEIFDDQFSVERPDGSNFTLKIRSTKLEDSAMYFCASSEEVTGELFFGEGSRLTVL.

This clonotype has at least ten counts. The chain joins TRBV11-3 to TRBJ2-2; 15 bases fit TRBD2. Germline CDR1 reads SGHNT; CDR2 reads YENEEA. This CDR3 contains 19 residues. The J segment lost 2 bases and the V segment lost 2 bases, leaving 6 bases of the junction unmatched. CDR3 loop: CASSLPWTSGGANTGELFF. The CDR3 DNA sequence: TGTGCCAGCAGCTTACCTTGGACTAGCGGGGGGGCTAACACCGGGGAGCTGTTTTTT.

This clonotype was seen at least ten times. The chain recombines TRBV28 with TRBJ1-1; D is perhaps TRBD1 (6 bases). The CDR3 contains 14 residues. Germline values: CDR1 MDHEN, CDR2 SYDVKM. The ends were cut back, 7 bases at V and 6 bases at J, with 18 bases in the middle. The CDR3 is CASISGGGRAEAFF. The DNA for the CDR3 is TGTGCCAGCATATCGGGGGGCGGTCGTGCTGAAGCTTTCTTT.

In its sample, this clonotype was seen many times. The rearrangement uses TRBV6-5 and TRBJ1-6; no clear D gene. The germline CDR1 and CDR2 sequences are MNHEY and SVGAGI. The CDR3 contains 16 residues. With 6 bases removed from V and 0 bases from J, the gap between germline ends came to 12 bases. CDR3 protein: CASSPNRDSYNSPLHF. The CDR3 DNA sequence: TGTGCCAGCAGCCCGAACCGGGACTCCTATAATTCACCCCTCCACTTT.

This clonotype occurred many times. The chain is built from TRBV19 and TRBJ1-5; D might be TRBD1 (5 bases). Germline V CDR1 and CDR2: LNHDA, SQIVND (reference sequence). V dropped 5 bases and J dropped 0 bases, with 11 bases sitting between them. The CDR3 runs to 15 residues. The CDR3 nucleotides are TGTGCCAGTAGTCAGGGAAGCGGTAGCAATCAGCCCCAGCATTTT. Translated, it gives CASSQGSGSNQPQHF.

Details on this clonotype: A much larger clone differs by one base, so this may be a read error. The rearrangement links TRBV24-1 to TRBJ2-7; possibly TRBD1 or TRBD2 for D (5 bases each). CDR1 KGHDR and CDR2 SFDVKD come from the germline V gene. The CDR3 has 13 amino acids. The CDR3 sequence is CATITRDAYKQYF. The DNA of the CDR3 is TGTGCCACCATCACCAGGGACGCCTACAAGCAGTACTTC.

This clonotype was counted at least ten times. The CDR3 region is CASTLGGGAYEQYF. CDR3 coding DNA: TGCGCCAGCACCCTGGGGGGGGGGGCCTACGAGCAGTACTTC. This rearrangement joins TRBV5-1 to TRBJ2-7; 7 nucleotides match TRBD2. Germline CDR1 SGHRS, CDR2 YFSETQ. The CDR3 extends over 14 amino acids. Trimming removed 6 bases from V and 2 bases from J; junction bases left unmatched: 8.

This clonotype was recorded many times. The chain recombines TRBV5-1 with TRBJ1-6; D remains ambiguous. The CDR3 loop spans 15 amino acids. CDR1 is SGHRS, CDR2 YFSETQ, per germline. Trimming cost V 0 bases and J 5 bases, with 9 bases left between them. The CDR3 DNA reads as TGCGCCAGCAGCTTGGAAGGGTTCAATAATTCACCCCTCCACTTT. This sequence encodes CASSLEGFNNSPLHF.

The V and J genes are TRBV6-2 or TRBV6-3 and TRBJ2-7; D is possibly TRBD1 (5 bases). The germline CDR1 and CDR2 sequences are MNHEY and SVGEGT. CDR3 length equals 12 residues. V was pared by 7 bases and J by 3 bases, with 10 bases between. The CDR3 bases are TGTGCCAGCAAAGGACAACGCTACGAGCAGTACTTC. This encodes CASKGQRYEQYF.

This clonotype occurred many times. V is TRBV19 and J is TRBJ2-7, with TRBD2 matching 14 bases. Germline lookup yields CDR1 LNHDA and CDR2 SQIVND (reference sequence). Trimming at V came to 5 bases and at J to 2 bases, leaving 5 bases not matched to a gene. The CDR3 spans 16 residues. CDR3 sequence (DNA): TGTGCCAGTAGTCAAGGACTAGCGGGGGGCACCTACGAGCAGTACTTC. It is translated as CASSQGLAGGTYEQYF.